This TCR beta chain was retrieved from a study of blood T cell repertoires in COVID-19. Generated by immunoSEQ multiplex PCR, the TCRdb table keeps only in-frame clones and is missing some. The data show approximately 280,000 clones, with around 89% seen just once and roughly 5.1% held by the top ten. Germline V CDR1 and CDR2: SEHNR, FQNEAQ (reference sequence). This CDR3 contains 16 residues. The V gene lost 2 bases and the J gene lost 4 bases, with 17 bases spanning the gap. Specimen: peripheral blood. The receptor comes from a man aged 40-49 years with acute or convalescent COVID-19. V usage is TRBV7-9 and J usage is TRBJ1-2; D not certain. CDR3 amino acids: CASSLQAPGSLYGYTF. CDR3 bases: TGTGCCAGCAGCTTACAGGCGCCCGGCAGCCTCTATGGCTACACCTTC.